The TCR beta chain under discussion was sequenced for a study of early T cells in non-severe SARS-CoV-2 infection. Study as a whole: Bulk RNA isolated from unsorted whole blood underwent sequencing; chains were not paired.

As part of library construction, unique molecular identifiers were attached to individual cDNA molecules. TCRdb itself ran the 5' RACE reads through MiXCR, one entry per CDR3 protein. The sample yields around 61,000 distinct CDR3 sequences, roughly 12% seen once. There are 12 residues in the CDR3. Trimming pared 5 bases from V and 8 bases from J, leaving 9 bases between. Per germline, CDR1 MNHEY and CDR2 SVGAGI. General study points: Lookups in VDJdb leaned toward anti-spike CD8 responses and missed private and CD4 specificities.

This clonotype came up many times. The antigen is undetermined. The TCR comes from an adult who was a healthcare worker with PCR-confirmed SARS-CoV-2 infection or an uninfected control (not recorded which). The gene calls are TRBV6-5 and TRBJ2-2; D not resolved. The sequenced sample was whole blood. The CDR3 bases are TGTGCCAGCAGTCGATTGACAGGGGAGCTGTTTTTT. The encoded protein is CASSRLTGELFF.